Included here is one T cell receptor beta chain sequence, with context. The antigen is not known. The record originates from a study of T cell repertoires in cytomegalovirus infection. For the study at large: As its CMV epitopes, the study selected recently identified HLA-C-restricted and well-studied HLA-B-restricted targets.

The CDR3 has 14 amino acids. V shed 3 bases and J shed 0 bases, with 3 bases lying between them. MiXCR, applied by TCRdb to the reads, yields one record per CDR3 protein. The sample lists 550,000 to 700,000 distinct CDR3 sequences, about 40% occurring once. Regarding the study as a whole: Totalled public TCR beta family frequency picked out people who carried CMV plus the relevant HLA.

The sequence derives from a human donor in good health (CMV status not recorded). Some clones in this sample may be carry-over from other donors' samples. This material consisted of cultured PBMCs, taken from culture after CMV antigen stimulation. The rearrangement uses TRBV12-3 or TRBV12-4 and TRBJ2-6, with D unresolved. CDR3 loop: CASSFNSGANVLTF. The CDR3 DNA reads TGTGCCAGCAGTTTCAACTCTGGGGCCAACGTCCTGACTTTC.